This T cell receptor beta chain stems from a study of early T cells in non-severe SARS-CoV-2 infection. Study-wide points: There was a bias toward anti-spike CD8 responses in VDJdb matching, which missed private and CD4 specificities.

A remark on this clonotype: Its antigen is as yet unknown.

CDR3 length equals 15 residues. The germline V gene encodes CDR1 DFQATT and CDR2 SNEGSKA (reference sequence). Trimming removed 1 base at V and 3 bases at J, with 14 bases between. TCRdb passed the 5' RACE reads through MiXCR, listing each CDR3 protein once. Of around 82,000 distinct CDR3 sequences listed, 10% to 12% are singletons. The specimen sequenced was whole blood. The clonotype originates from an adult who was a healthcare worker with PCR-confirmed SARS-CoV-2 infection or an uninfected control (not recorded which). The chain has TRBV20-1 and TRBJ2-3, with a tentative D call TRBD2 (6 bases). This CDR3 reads CSARASPGLTDTQYF. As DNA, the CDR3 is TGCAGTGCTAGAGCCTCTCCGGGACTGACAGATACGCAGTATTTT.